The sequence of this T cell receptor (beta chain) was determined in a study of blood T cells in healthy people across ages (dated by TCRdb to about 2015). A note on the overall study: In model experiments, template switching captured about one uniquely barcoded TCR beta cDNA molecule for every two T cells. Using deep sequencing normalized with unique cDNA molecular identifiers, the study measured how TCR beta repertoire diversity changes with age. Donors were grouped into four age groups: young (average 16 years), middle-aged (about 38), aged (approximately 58) and long-lived (approximately 75). To avoid experimental bias, donors of different ages were randomly spread across the sequencing lanes. Two additional independent replicas of 1 million unique cDNA reads from the same blood draw were analyzed for two donors (one aged 18 to 29 and one aged 80 or older).

Donors were roughly 40 systemically healthy Caucasian individuals from Russia aged roughly 6 to 100 years. Each donor gave about 11 milliliters of peripheral blood, drawn into EDTA-treated Vacutainer tubes. Ficoll-Paque density-gradient centrifugation was used to isolate PBMCs, with at least 6 million per sample. Total RNA, at least 5.5 micrograms per sample, was extracted from PBMCs with Trizol reagent. For every donor, flow cytometry on a PBMC aliquot measured the percentage of naive CD45RAhigh/CD27high T cells. A word on this clonotype: Its antigen specificity is not known. No quality values exist for individual bases; no much larger clone is one base distant.

The library was obtained by 5' RACE. Sequencing was performed on an Illumina HiSeq 2500. A second PCR of about 6 to 11 cycles was performed with a sample-barcoded 5' primer and a J-beta primer mix. A unique molecular identifier was introduced onto each TCR beta cDNA molecule by a template-switch 5' adaptor carrying 12 random nucleotides. Each sample yielded at least 3 million CDR3-containing paired-end reads. First-strand cDNA synthesis was performed from all RNA using the Mint cDNA synthesis kit, with priming by a TRBC-specific oligonucleotide. Following uracil-DNA glycosylase treatment, all cDNA underwent a first 18-cycle PCR with the universal primers M1SS and BC2_uni_R. Per the original workflow: For normalization, 1 million high-quality reads, each with a distinct molecular identifier, were randomly selected from each sample. Instead of being binned into consensus sequences, reads with shared molecular identifiers were discarded. MiTCR, with a Q25 quality threshold and the strictest error-elimination algorithm, was used for CDR3 identification, clonotype clustering and error correction. A nonparametric unseen species model with Euler transformation was used to estimate lower-bound total TCR beta diversity. TCRdb handled the public reads itself, with Q25 trimming in fastp and clone calling in MiXCR, and kept productive beta chains. Rows merge per CDR3 protein into single entries with the most common DNA and genes. These V and J calls are TCRdb output, not the study's own analysis. This sample comprises more than 700,000 distinct CDR3 sequences, 35% to 60% of them detected only once. Jointly, the top ten make up 15% to 20% of the sample.

Findings and caveats that apply to the study as a whole: The percentage of naive T cells measured by flow cytometry correlated strongly with observed TCR beta diversity. Total diversity estimates from one million sequenced T cells were considered lower bounds and underestimates. Observed TCR beta diversity per million T cells fell roughly linearly with age, and a significant reduction was already apparent by age around 40. Because profiling used bulk unsorted PBMCs, naive and antigen-experienced compartments could not be compared conclusively. Because the CMV infection status of the donors was unknown, age-related changes in expanded clonotypes may potentially have been confounded. The long-lived group showed more naive CD4+ T cells, fewer expanded clones and increased TCR diversity than the aged group, suggesting age selection.

Trimmed from V: 4 bases; trimmed from J: 6 bases; junction bases lacking a gene match: 9. The CDR3 has 15 amino acids, counting the end cysteine and phenylalanine. CDR3 DNA is the only sequence kept; it has 45 bases, read in frame from the first base. Source material: blood. The receptor comes from a man older than 75 in good health. This receptor chain uses TRBV12-3 or TRBV12-4 and TRBJ1-5; 7 bases in the middle match TRBD1. The base sequence is TGTGCCAGCAGTTCGACAGGGAGAGGGAGTCAGCCCCAGCATTTT. This gives the protein CASSSTGRGSQPQHF.